This T cell receptor beta chain appears in the sequencing data of a study of T cell changes during pregnancy in multiple sclerosis. The protocol was immunoSEQ multiplex PCR, while the TCRdb copy is restricted to in-frame clones and leaves out a portion. This table holds about 50,000 clones, approximately 90% found once. This clone was counted a single time. The CDR3 covers 15 residues. The V end was cut by 2 bases, the J end by 7 bases, with 18 bases between. CDR1 and CDR2 from the germline V gene are WNHNN and SYGVQD (reference sequence). The rearrangement joins TRBV10-1 to TRBJ2-7; TRBD2 might be the D (6 bases). Sample: CD4+ T cells from peripheral blood mononuclear cells, taken after pregnancy. The receptor comes from a female donor with multiple sclerosis, enrolled in a pregnancy study. CDR3 sequence: CASSEGRRASREQYF. In nucleotides, the CDR3 is TGCGCCAGCAGTGAGGGCAGGAGGGCCTCGCGGGAGCAGTACTTC.